The sequence of this TCR beta chain was determined in a study of T cell clonality in common variable immunodeficiency. Study-wide findings and caveats: Compared with controls, CVID subjects had fewer shared TCRbeta clones. TCRbeta clonality was increased in CVID versus healthy controls. The cause of increased CVID clonality remains unclear without subpopulation sequencing.

CVID and control samples used equivalent genomic DNA input. The table came from immunoSEQ multiplex PCR; TCRdb's copy has only in-frame clones and leaves some out. The table records some 32,000 clones without singletons, the ten largest covering approximately 4.7%. About this clone itself: Antigen unknown. The CDR3 end falls 3 residues outside the read, so it is completed with the germline J gene.

The germline gives CDR1 SEHNR, CDR2 FQNEAQ (reference sequence). This CDR3 spans 13 amino acids. Sequences were obtained from peripheral blood mononuclear cells. The TCR was taken from a person aged 18-69 years in good health. This chain uses TRBV7-9 with TRBJ2-3; tentatively, D is TRBD2 (6 bases). The part of the CDR3 DNA that was read is TGTGCCAGCAGCTGGGGGGTACAAGAGACG. The encoded protein is CASSWGVQET. The whole CDR3 region reads CASSWGVQETQYF.